This TCR beta chain was sequenced during a study of OX40 agonist ivuxolimab in advanced cancers. Study-wide background: Males comprised approximately 81% of the group, whose mean age was about 60 years (range roughly 23 to 80).

Clones were read by immunoSEQ multiplex PCR, and TCRdb kept only the in-frame ones, dropping some. The sample includes roughly 95,000 clones, 80% to 90% of them seen just once. Regarding this clone: Its specificity is unknown.

Study results and caveats: CD4+ T cells averaged fewer expanded clones than CD8+ T cells.

Trimming took 6 bases from V and 3 from J; bases not matched to a gene: 8. The CDR3 covers 14 residues. The germline V gene encodes CDR1 MNHEY and CDR2 SMNVEV (reference sequence). Material: CD4+ or CD8+ T cells sorted from blood, obtained in a trial of the OX40 agonist ivuxolimab. The chain couples TRBV27 to TRBJ2-7, with 7 bases that match TRBD1. This clonotype was obtained from an adult with an advanced solid tumor such as melanoma, head and neck, liver or kidney cancer. The CDR3 reads CASSQTGAVYEQYF. As DNA, the CDR3 is TGTGCCAGCAGCCAAACAGGGGCCGTCTACGAGCAGTACTTC.